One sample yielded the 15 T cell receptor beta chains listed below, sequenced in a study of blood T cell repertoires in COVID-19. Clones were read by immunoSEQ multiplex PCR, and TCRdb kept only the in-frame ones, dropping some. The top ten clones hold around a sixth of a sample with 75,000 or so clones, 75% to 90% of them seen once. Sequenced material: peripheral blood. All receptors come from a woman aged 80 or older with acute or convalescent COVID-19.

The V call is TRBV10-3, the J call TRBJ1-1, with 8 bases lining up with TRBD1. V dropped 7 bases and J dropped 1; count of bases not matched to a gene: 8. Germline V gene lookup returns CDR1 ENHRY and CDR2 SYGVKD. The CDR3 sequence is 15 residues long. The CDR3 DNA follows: TGTGCCATCAACCGGGACAGGATTGGGAACACTGAAGCTTTCTTT. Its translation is CAINRDRIGNTEAFF.

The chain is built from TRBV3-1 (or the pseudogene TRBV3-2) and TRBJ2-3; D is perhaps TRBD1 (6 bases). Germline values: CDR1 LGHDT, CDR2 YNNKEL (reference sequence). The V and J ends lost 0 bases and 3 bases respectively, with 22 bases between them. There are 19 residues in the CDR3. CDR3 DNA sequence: TGTGCCAGCAGCCAAGACGTTTTTCTTACAGGGAGCAGAACAGATACGCAGTATTTT. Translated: CASSQDVFLTGSRTDTQYF.

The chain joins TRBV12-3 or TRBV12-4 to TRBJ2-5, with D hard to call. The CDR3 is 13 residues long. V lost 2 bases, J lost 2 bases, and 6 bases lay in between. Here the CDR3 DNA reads TGTGCCAGCAGTTTACTATCTCAAGAGACCCAGTACTTC. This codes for CASSLLSQETQYF.

The CDR3 here is CATRLGKGETQYF. CDR3 bases: TGTGCCACACGTCTCGGGAAAGGGGAGACCCAGTACTTC. V and J are TRBV11-1 and TRBJ2-5; tentatively, D is TRBD2 (5 bases). This CDR3 region has 13 residues. In germline, CDR1 is SGHAT, CDR2 FQDESV (reference sequence). V was trimmed by 10 bases and J by 5 bases, leaving 17 bases between them.

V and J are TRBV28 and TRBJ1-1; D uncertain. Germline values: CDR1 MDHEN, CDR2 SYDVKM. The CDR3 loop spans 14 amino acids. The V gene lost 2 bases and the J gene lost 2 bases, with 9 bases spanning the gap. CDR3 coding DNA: TGTGCCAGCAGTTTACAGACTAGAAACACTGAAGCTTTCTTT. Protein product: CASSLQTRNTEAFF.

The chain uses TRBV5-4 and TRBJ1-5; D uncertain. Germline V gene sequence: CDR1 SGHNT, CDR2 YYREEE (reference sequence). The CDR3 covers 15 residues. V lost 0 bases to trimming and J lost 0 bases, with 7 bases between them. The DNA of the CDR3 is TGTGCCAGCAGCTTGGCCGGGGATAGCAATCAGCCCCAGCATTTT. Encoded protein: CASSLAGDSNQPQHF. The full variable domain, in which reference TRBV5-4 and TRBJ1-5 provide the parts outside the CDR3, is ETGVTQSPTHLIKTRGQQVTLRCSSQSGHNTVSWYQQALGQGPQFIFQYYREEENGRGNFPPRFSGLQFPNYSSELNVNALELDDSALYLCASSLAGDSNQPQHFGDGTRLSIL.

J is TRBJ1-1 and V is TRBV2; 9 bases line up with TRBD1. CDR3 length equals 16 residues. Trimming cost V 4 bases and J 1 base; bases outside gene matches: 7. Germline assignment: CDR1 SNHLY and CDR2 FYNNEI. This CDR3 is CASSGMDRGSNTEAFF. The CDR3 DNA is TGTGCCAGCAGTGGGATGGACAGGGGCTCGAACACTGAAGCTTTCTTT.

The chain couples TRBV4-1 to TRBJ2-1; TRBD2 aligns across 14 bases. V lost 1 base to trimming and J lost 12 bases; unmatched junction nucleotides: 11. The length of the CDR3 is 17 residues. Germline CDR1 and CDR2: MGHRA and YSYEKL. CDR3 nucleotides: TGCGCCAGCAGCCAAGTTCCGACTAGCGGGGGGGCCGCTGGGCAGTTCTTC. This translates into CASSQVPTSGGAAGQFF.

CDR3 residues: CASNPSGSVTDTQYF. The DNA of the CDR3 is TGCGCCAGCAACCCAAGCGGGAGTGTCACAGATACGCAGTATTTT. V and J are TRBV10-2 and TRBJ2-3, with 8 bases lining up with TRBD2. Germline V CDR1 and CDR2: WSHSY, SAAADI. The junction had 8 bases not matched to a gene; V was cut back by 7 bases and J by 2 bases. The CDR3 length is 15 residues.

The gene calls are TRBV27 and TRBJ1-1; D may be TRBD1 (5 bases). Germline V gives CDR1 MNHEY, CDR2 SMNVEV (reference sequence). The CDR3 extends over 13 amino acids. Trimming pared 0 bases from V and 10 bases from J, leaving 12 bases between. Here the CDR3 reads CASSLSQGYAAFF. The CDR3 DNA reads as TGTGCCAGCAGTTTATCCCAGGGTTATGCAGCTTTCTTT.

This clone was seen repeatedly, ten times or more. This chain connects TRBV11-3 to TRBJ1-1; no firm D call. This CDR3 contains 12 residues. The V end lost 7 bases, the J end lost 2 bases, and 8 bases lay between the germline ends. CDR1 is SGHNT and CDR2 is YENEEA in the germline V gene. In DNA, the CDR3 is TGTGCCAGCATGCGGGGTAACACTGAAGCTTTCTTT. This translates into CASMRGNTEAFF.

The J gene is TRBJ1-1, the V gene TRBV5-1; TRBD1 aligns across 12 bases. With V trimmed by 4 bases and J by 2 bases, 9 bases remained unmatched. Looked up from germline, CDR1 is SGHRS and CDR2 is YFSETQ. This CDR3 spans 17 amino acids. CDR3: CASSPGTGGVSNTEAFF. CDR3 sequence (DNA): TGCGCCAGCAGCCCGGGGACAGGGGGCGTTAGTAACACTGAAGCTTTCTTT.

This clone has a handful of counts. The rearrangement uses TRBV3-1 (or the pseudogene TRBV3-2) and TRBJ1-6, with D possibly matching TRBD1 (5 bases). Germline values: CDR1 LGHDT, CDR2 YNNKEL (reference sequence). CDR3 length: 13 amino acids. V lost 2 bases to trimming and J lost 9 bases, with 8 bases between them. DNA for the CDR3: TGTGCCAGCAGCCAACAGGGAGGTTCACCCCTCCACTTT. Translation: CASSQQGGSPLHF.

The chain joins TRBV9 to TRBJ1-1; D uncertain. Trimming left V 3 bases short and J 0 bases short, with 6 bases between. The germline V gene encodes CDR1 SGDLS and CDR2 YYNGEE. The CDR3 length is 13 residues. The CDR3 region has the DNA TGTGCCAGCAGCGCGACACTGAACACTGAAGCTTTCTTT. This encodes CASSATLNTEAFF.

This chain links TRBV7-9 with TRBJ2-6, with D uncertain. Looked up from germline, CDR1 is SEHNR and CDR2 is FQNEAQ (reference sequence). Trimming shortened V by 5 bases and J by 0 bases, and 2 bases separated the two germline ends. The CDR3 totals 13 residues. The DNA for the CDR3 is TGTGCCAGCAGCCACTCTGGGGCCAACGTCCTGACTTTC. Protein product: CASSHSGANVLTF.